This T cell receptor (beta chain) is drawn from a study of vaccination and CD4 T cells after COVID-19. Turning to this clonotype: Antigen specificity is unknown.

The assay that was used to sequence DNA from cultured CD4+ T cells was the Oncomine TCR Beta short-read assay. Via MiXCR, TCRdb re-called the PCR reads, giving one row per CDR3 protein. Of under 30,000 distinct CDR3 sequences listed, 40% to 50% were seen once; the top ten hold about a fifth. Regarding treatment: roughly 10-day PBMC culture with coronavirus spike peptide pools or control peptides (ViraFEST assay). Germline loops: CDR1 MNHEY, CDR2 SVGAGI. The CDR3 loop spans 16 amino acids. Deletions cut 4 bases from V and 3 bases from J, with 19 bases between. V is TRBV6-5 and J is TRBJ2-7, with D possibly matching TRBD1 (8 bases). The clonotype was recovered from a human donor who received a COVID-19 vaccine. The source was CD4+ T cells from blood, cultured in vitro, collected before SARS-CoV-2 vaccination. This CDR3 reads CASSSQYRGGDYEQYF. CDR3 DNA: TGTGCCAGCAGTTCCCAGTACAGGGGGGGAGACTACGAGCAGTACTTC.